The 29 T cell receptor beta chains below all came from one sample that was sequenced in a study of blood T cell repertoires in COVID-19. TCRdb's copy holds only in-frame clones and misses some; the assay was immunoSEQ multiplex PCR. The data hold around 250,000 clones, with more than 65% observed a single time. Sequencing was done on a sample of PBMCs or T cells enriched from blood (not recorded which). The receptors come from a man over 45 who had recovered from COVID-19.

This chain connects TRBV6-5 to TRBJ1-1; 8 bases line up with TRBD1. Trimming took 11 bases from V and 11 from J; bases not matched to a gene: 13. The CDR3 is 12 residues long. Per the germline V gene, CDR1 is MNHEY and CDR2 is SVGAGI. The chain's CDR3 is CAGGPGQVNAFF. DNA of the CDR3: TGTGCCGGGGGACCGGGACAGGTTAATGCTTTCTTT.

This chain connects TRBV12-3 or TRBV12-4 to TRBJ2-1; D call uncertain. The V end was cut by 3 bases, the J end by 7 bases, with 10 bases between. The length of the CDR3 is 13 residues. The CDR3 is CASSFHGPNEQFF. CDR3 DNA sequence: TGTGCCAGCAGTTTCCATGGGCCAAATGAGCAGTTCTTC.

The chain carries TRBV5-1 and TRBJ2-1; D remains unclear. Between the trimmed V and J ends, which lost 4 bases and 10 bases, there was a span of 15 bases. The CDR3 is 13 residues long. Per germline, CDR1 SGHRS and CDR2 YFSETQ. The DNA of the CDR3 is TGCGCCAGCAGCCCCCGCCCCGAAAGCGAGCAGTTCTTC. Its protein product is CASSPRPESEQFF.

V is TRBV15 and J is TRBJ2-2; no firm D call. Germline-derived CDR1 and CDR2 are LNHNV and YYDKDF (reference sequence). This CDR3 has 15 residues. With 7 bases removed from V and 8 bases from J, the gap between germline ends came to 20 bases. CDR3 bases: TGTGCCACCACCCCACTACCCAGTTCTAGGGGGGAGCTGTTTTTT. Translated: CATTPLPSSRGELFF.

CDR3 nucleotide sequence: TGTGCCAGTAGGGACAGGGGTTATACTGAAGCTTTCTTT. This gives the protein CASRDRGYTEAFF. V is TRBV19 and J is TRBJ1-1, with TRBD1 matching 9 bases. This CDR3 is built from 13 residues. J gave up 5 bases and V 6 bases, and 4 bases lay outside the gene matches. Germline lookup yields CDR1 LNHDA and CDR2 SQIVND (reference sequence). The whole variable domain, filled in from reference TRBV19 and TRBJ1-1, reads DGGITQSPKYLFRKEGQNVTLSCEQNLNHDAMYWYRQDPGQGLRLIYYSQIVNDFQKGDIAEGYSVSREKKESFPLTVTSAQKNPTAFYLCASRDRGYTEAFFGQGTRLTVV.

Here the CDR3 reads CASSIEGLAGQGYNEQFF. Written as DNA, the CDR3 is TGTGCCAGTAGTATAGAGGGGTTAGCCGGACAGGGGTACAATGAGCAGTTCTTC. J is TRBJ2-1 and V is TRBV19; 9 bases are shared with TRBD1. The CDR3 has 18 residues. Germline V CDR1 and CDR2: LNHDA, SQIVND (reference sequence). The V segment lost 0 bases and the J segment 4 bases; nucleotides outside the gene matches: 10.

This clone appeared a few times. This chain uses TRBV27 with TRBJ2-2, with 7 bases lining up with TRBD2. Germline V gene data show CDR1 as MNHEY and CDR2 as SMNVEV (reference sequence). V shed 2 bases, J shed 1 base, and the junction held 7 bases outside the gene matches. This CDR3 is built from 17 residues. CDR3: CASSLEGAGVNTGELFF. The CDR3 DNA reads TGTGCCAGCAGTTTAGAAGGGGCGGGAGTGAACACCGGGGAGCTGTTTTTT.

This chain uses TRBV24-1 with TRBJ2-1; 8 bases match TRBD1. CDR3 size: 18 residues. The ends lost 3 bases at V and 3 bases at J; junction bases unmatched: 12. CDR1 is KGHDR and CDR2 is SFDVKD in the germline V gene. CDR3 bases: TGTGCCACCAGTGATCCCGCGGCGGACAGGGAAGGCTACAATGAGCAGTTCTTC. It encodes CATSDPAADREGYNEQFF.

This clone was counted only a few times. The chain joins TRBV9 to TRBJ2-3; D possibly corresponds to TRBD1 (6 bases). The CDR3 length is 16 residues. V was trimmed by 4 bases and J by 4 bases, leaving 19 bases between them. CDR1 and CDR2 (germline): SGDLS, YYNGEE. CDR3 sequence reads: CASSSGQSSVADTQYF. The DNA of the CDR3 is TGTGCCAGCAGCTCCGGACAGTCTTCCGTTGCAGATACGCAGTATTTT.

The V call is TRBV10-3, the J call TRBJ2-3, with 12 bases identical to TRBD2. Losses at the gene ends were 6 bases for V and 6 bases for J; bases not matched to a gene: 7. This CDR3 has 15 residues. Germline-derived CDR1 and CDR2 are ENHRY and SYGVKD. The CDR3, as DNA: TGTGCCATCAGCTCCGCTAGCGGGGGGGTTGATACGCAGTATTTT. The encoded protein is CAISSASGGVDTQYF.

The CDR3 bases are TGTGCCACCAGAAGGACAGGGGGTCGGTACGAGCAGTACTTC. Its translation: CATRRTGGRYEQYF. The V and J genes are TRBV15 and TRBJ2-7, with 10 bases identical to TRBD1. Germline assignment: CDR1 LNHNV and CDR2 YYDKDF (reference sequence). Germline trimming cut 6 bases from V and 4 bases from J; bases unmatched to any gene: 6. The CDR3 totals 14 residues.

The chain carries TRBV5-5 and TRBJ1-1, with D unclear. The ends were cut back, 1 base at V and 4 bases at J, with 11 bases in the middle. This CDR3 is 14 amino acids long. Germline CDR1 reads SGHKS; CDR2 reads YYEKEE (reference sequence). The CDR3 loop reads CASSLWEQTTEAFF. The CDR3 DNA is TGTGCCAGCAGCTTGTGGGAGCAGACCACTGAAGCTTTCTTT.

This chain uses TRBV5-4 with TRBJ2-1; TRBD2 agrees at 8 bases. The CDR3 has 17 amino acids. Trimming at V came to 2 bases and at J to 1 base, leaving 8 bases not matched to a gene. Germline CDR1 is SGHNT and CDR2 is YYREEE (reference sequence). The CDR3 DNA is TGTGCCAGCAGCTTACCCCGGGGGGGCCGGTCCTACAATGAGCAGTTCTTC. Encoded protein: CASSLPRGGRSYNEQFF.

DNA of the CDR3: TGTGCCAGCAGCGGAACAGGGTTTGGCTACACCTTC. It specifies CASSGTGFGYTF. The chain recombines TRBV11-2 with TRBJ1-2, with D possibly being TRBD1 (6 bases). This CDR3 contains 12 residues. V shed 5 bases and J shed 7 bases, with 11 bases lying between them. Germline V gene sequence: CDR1 SGHAT, CDR2 FQNNGV.

This chain uses TRBV19 with TRBJ2-1; D perhaps matches TRBD1 (6 bases). Trimming left V 7 bases short and J 0 bases short, with 13 bases between. CDR3 length: 15 amino acids. Germline CDR1 is LNHDA and CDR2 is SQIVND (reference sequence). In DNA, the CDR3 is TGTGCCAGTAAAAGGACGGACAGCTCCTACAATGAGCAGTTCTTC. It specifies CASKRTDSSYNEQFF.

In its sample, this clone was seen a few times. The chain uses TRBV5-6 and TRBJ1-5; tentative D call: TRBD1 (5 bases). The CDR3 is made up of 14 amino acids. The germline V gene encodes CDR1 SGHDT and CDR2 YYEEEE. The V and J ends lost 2 bases and 2 bases respectively, with 8 bases between them. The CDR3 DNA sequence: TGTGCCAGCAGCTTCAAAGGGGGCAATCAGCCCCAGCATTTT. Its translation: CASSFKGGNQPQHF.

The V and J genes are TRBV14 and TRBJ2-1; 7 nucleotides line up with TRBD1. V was pared by 3 bases and J by 4 bases, with 15 bases of the junction left unmatched. The CDR3 is made up of 18 amino acids. Germline CDR1 is SGHDN and CDR2 is FVKESK. CDR3 in DNA: TGTGCCAGCAGCCAGGACAGGTTGGTCTTAAGCGGTTACAATGAGCAGTTCTTC. The encoded protein is CASSQDRLVLSGYNEQFF.

Here the CDR3 reads CATNRDNNEKLFF. For the CDR3, the DNA is TGTGCGACAAACCGGGACAATAATGAAAAACTGTTTTTT. The gene calls are TRBV30 and TRBJ1-4; maybe TRBD1 (6 bases). This CDR3 is built from 13 residues. Germline V gene sequence: CDR1 GTSNPN, CDR2 SVGIG (reference sequence).

This chain links TRBV6-5 with TRBJ2-7; a possible D gene is TRBD1 (5 bases). The CDR3 covers 14 residues. Germline loops: CDR1 MNHEY, CDR2 SVGAGI. Trimming removed 7 bases at V and 0 bases at J, with 13 bases between. CDR3 residues: CASTPTVSSYEQYF. CDR3 bases: TGTGCCAGCACTCCGACAGTCAGCTCCTACGAGCAGTACTTC.

This chain joins TRBV30 and TRBJ2-5, with TRBD2 as a possible D gene (6 bases). There are 13 residues in the CDR3. The V gene lost 2 bases and the J gene lost 6 bases, with 13 bases spanning the gap. Germline V gene lookup returns CDR1 GTSNPN and CDR2 SVGIG (reference sequence). CDR3 residues: CAWSWWGRKTQYF. CDR3 in DNA: TGTGCCTGGAGTTGGTGGGGGAGGAAGACCCAGTACTTC.

The V call is TRBV7-6, the J call TRBJ1-6, with D tentatively TRBD1 (5 bases). V was cut by 1 base and J by 5 bases, with 6 bases left in between. In germline, CDR1 is SGHVS, CDR2 FNYEAQ. This CDR3 region has 14 residues. CDR3 in DNA: TGTGCCAGCAGCTTAGGACAGAATAATTCACCCCTCCACTTT. This sequence encodes CASSLGQNNSPLHF.

The chain combines TRBV27 with TRBJ1-5, with 9 nucleotides matching TRBD1. Germline trimming cut 5 bases from V and 5 bases from J; bases unmatched to any gene: 1. CDR1 and CDR2 (germline): MNHEY, SMNVEV (reference sequence). This CDR3 has 13 amino acids. This chain's CDR3 is CASSGQGYQPQHF. CDR3 bases: TGTGCCAGCAGTGGACAGGGGTATCAGCCCCAGCATTTT.

This sequence joins TRBV29-1 and TRBJ2-1; D might be TRBD1 (5 bases). V was shortened by 7 bases and J by 4 bases, with 8 bases between the two germline ends. CDR3 length: 11 amino acids. Germline V gene lookup returns CDR1 SQVTM and CDR2 ANQGSEA. CDR3 amino acids: CSGRDYNEQFF. As DNA, the CDR3 is TGCAGCGGCAGGGATTACAATGAGCAGTTCTTC.

The V and J genes are TRBV28 and TRBJ2-1, with unresolved D. The CDR3 is made up of 16 amino acids. V lost 7 bases, J lost 7 bases, and 23 bases lay in between. Germline CDR1 MDHEN, CDR2 SYDVKM. The CDR3, as DNA: TGTGCCAGCACCCGAGGCTGGCTCATCCTCGGGAATGAGCAGTTCTTC. As protein: CASTRGWLILGNEQFF.

This clone was recorded only once. This chain connects TRBV19 to TRBJ1-5; 8 nucleotides agree with TRBD1. Trimming cost V 6 bases and J 7 bases; bases outside gene matches: 11. CDR1 is LNHDA and CDR2 is SQIVND in the germline V gene (reference sequence). The CDR3 is 15 residues long. The CDR3 reads CASRSGGELYQPQHF. DNA of the CDR3: TGTGCCAGTAGGTCAGGGGGCGAATTGTACCAGCCCCAGCATTTT.

The V call is TRBV4-2, the J call TRBJ2-7, with 9 positions matching TRBD2. The trim removed 0 bases at V and 3 bases at J, leaving 3 bases unmatched. The CDR3 extends over 15 amino acids. Germline-derived CDR1 and CDR2 are LGHNA and YNFKEQ. CDR3 region: CASSQELAGLYEQYF. CDR3 DNA sequence: TGTGCCAGCAGCCAAGAACTAGCGGGCCTCTACGAGCAGTACTTC.

This chain links TRBV6-5 with TRBJ1-4; 7 bases align to TRBD1. V gave up 4 bases and J gave up 7 bases; unmatched junction bases: 9. The germline V gene encodes CDR1 MNHEY and CDR2 SVGAGI. This CDR3 is built from 15 residues. CDR3 sequence (DNA): TGTGCCAGCAGTTCCGGACAGGCTAGGGTTGAAAAACTGTTTTTT. Amino acid sequence: CASSSGQARVEKLFF.

The chain carries TRBV15 and TRBJ2-6; D is ambiguous. V dropped 4 bases and J dropped 0 bases, with 7 bases sitting between them. The CDR3 contains 15 residues. Germline assignment: CDR1 LNHNV and CDR2 YYDKDF (reference sequence). CDR3 in DNA: TGTGCCACCAGCACACGGAGCTCTGGGGCCAACGTCCTGACTTTC. Translated, it gives CATSTRSSGANVLTF.

This chain connects TRBV7-2 to TRBJ1-3, with D possibly being TRBD1 (6 bases). Germline loops: CDR1 SGHTA, CDR2 FQGNSA. CDR3 length equals 13 residues. V lost 10 bases, J lost 4 bases, and 14 bases lay in between. The DNA for the CDR3 is TGTGCCACCCCCGGGGGGCCGGGAAACACCATATATTTT. This gives the protein CATPGGPGNTIYF.